This T cell receptor (beta chain) was captured by sequencing in a study of control samples from healthy donors and cancer patients. The assay was immunoSEQ multiplex PCR, and TCRdb's table has in-frame clones only and misses some. The sample includes approximately 100,000 clones, 85% to 90% of them seen just once. V lost 4 bases to trimming and J lost 4 bases, with 10 bases between them. CDR1 and CDR2 (germline): ENHRY, SYGVKD. The CDR3 extends over 13 amino acids. Sequenced input: blood. The chain recombines TRBV10-3 with TRBJ2-5; tentative D call: TRBD1 (6 bases). The clonotype comes from a young man in good health. CDR3 DNA sequence: TGTGCCATCAGTGTAGTAGGGGGAGAGACCCAGTACTTC. It codes for CAISVVGGETQYF.